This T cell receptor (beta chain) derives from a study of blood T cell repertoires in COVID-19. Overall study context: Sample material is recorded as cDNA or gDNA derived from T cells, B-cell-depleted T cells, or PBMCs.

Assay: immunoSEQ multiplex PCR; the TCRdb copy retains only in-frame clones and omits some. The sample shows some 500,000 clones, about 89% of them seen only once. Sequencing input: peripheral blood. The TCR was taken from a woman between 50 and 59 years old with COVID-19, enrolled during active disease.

This CDR3 reads CASRDDRVGRAFF. DNA of the CDR3: TGTGCCAGCAGGGATGACAGGGTGGGGAGAGCTTTCTTT. This rearrangement joins TRBV6-5 to TRBJ1-1; 7 positions match TRBD1. J was trimmed by 10 bases and V by 6 bases; bases with no gene match: 11. Germline V lookup: CDR1 MNHEY, CDR2 SVGAGI. CDR3 length: 13 amino acids.